This T cell receptor (beta chain) was sequenced in a study of patients and donors after allogeneic stem cell transplantation. There are 17 residues in the CDR3. From germline, CDR1 is SGHTA and CDR2 FQGNSA. V shed 5 bases and J 8 bases; nucleotides not matched to a gene: 14. TCRdb itself ran the RT-PCR reads through MiXCR, one entry per CDR3 protein. There are about 410,000 distinct CDR3 sequences in the sample; 16% occur only once, and 7.2% lies in the top ten. Sequencing was carried out using blood, either unsorted or a sorted T cell fraction (not recorded which). The receptor was derived from a human donor who was either an allogeneic HSCT recipient or a stem cell or donor lymphocyte infusion donor (not recorded which). It is not recorded whose cells these are; they may come from a transplant donor. The chain recombines TRBV7-2 with TRBJ2-3; 12 bases match TRBD2. The CDR3 reads CASSPSSASGGAGTQYF. The DNA of the CDR3 is TGTGCCAGCAGCCCCTCCTCGGCTAGCGGGGGGGCAGGTACGCAGTATTTT.